Following are 4 T cell receptor beta chains from one sample sequenced in a study of T cell responses to AZD1222 COVID-19 vaccine. The protocol was immunoSEQ multiplex PCR, while the TCRdb copy is restricted to in-frame clones and leaves out a portion. The sample holds about 67,000 clones; roughly 84% are singletons and the top ten take approximately 22%. The sequencing used peripheral blood, collected on day 0 of AZD1222 vaccination. Receptors were obtained from an adult in good health.

The rearrangement uses TRBV24-1 and TRBJ2-3, with a possible D match to TRBD1 (5 bases). Germline V lookup: CDR1 KGHDR, CDR2 SFDVKD. Trimming removed 7 bases from V and 4 bases from J, with 8 bases in between. CDR3 length equals 12 residues. The CDR3 region has the DNA TGTGCCACCAGGACAGACGCAGATACGCAGTATTTT. Translation: CATRTDADTQYF.

V gene TRBV5-4 combines with J gene TRBJ2-1; 11 nucleotides match TRBD1. Germline loops: CDR1 SGHNT, CDR2 YYREEE (reference sequence). The V and J ends lost 4 bases and 1 base, in that order; junction bases with no gene match: 4. The CDR3 spans 16 residues. The CDR3 reads CASSAGTGGSYNEQFF. CDR3 in DNA: TGTGCCAGCAGCGCCGGGACAGGGGGGTCCTACAATGAGCAGTTCTTC.

This clone was seen just once. The chain couples TRBV9 to TRBJ2-7; possible D gene TRBD2, 5 bases. V lost 0 bases and J 2 bases, leaving 18 bases between the germline ends. CDR3 length: 17 amino acids. CDR1 SGDLS and CDR2 YYNGEE come from the germline V gene. CDR3: CASSVGGGSLETYEQYF. CDR3 bases: TGTGCCAGCAGCGTAGGTGGAGGCAGTTTGGAAACCTACGAGCAGTACTTC.

The chain links TRBV20-1 to TRBJ2-3; D unclear. This CDR3 comprises 11 residues. V gave up 3 bases and J gave up 4 bases, with 5 bases separating them. Germline CDR1 reads DFQATT; CDR2 reads SNEGSKA (reference sequence). CDR3 in DNA: TGCAGTGCTAGTCGGGCAGATACGCAGTATTTT. Protein sequence: CSASRADTQYF.